This T cell receptor (beta chain) was identified in a study of blood T cell repertoires in COVID-19. Across the whole study: Samples came from the United States, Italy and Spain, spanning acute and convalescent COVID-19. Sample material is recorded as cDNA or gDNA derived from T cells, B-cell-depleted T cells, or PBMCs.

The authors' processing: Scientists estimated how many nucleated cells there were by amplifying reference gene primers. The table came from immunoSEQ multiplex PCR; TCRdb's copy has only in-frame clones and leaves some out. V, J and clone size derive from that table, while D and trimming were established from the DNA sequence. The table includes approximately 110,000 clones, under 80% detected once. The sequence was obtained from a man between 65 and 85 years old with active or convalescent COVID-19. The specimen was peripheral blood.

The chain's CDR3 is CSVWKGGGYTF. CDR3 nucleotides: TGCAGCGTTTGGAAAGGGGGTGGCTACACCTTC. The J gene is TRBJ1-2, the V gene TRBV29-1; D possibly corresponds to TRBD1 (6 bases). The CDR3 length is 11 residues. In germline, CDR1 is SQVTM, CDR2 ANQGSEA. V lost 5 bases and J 7 bases, leaving 11 bases between the germline ends.